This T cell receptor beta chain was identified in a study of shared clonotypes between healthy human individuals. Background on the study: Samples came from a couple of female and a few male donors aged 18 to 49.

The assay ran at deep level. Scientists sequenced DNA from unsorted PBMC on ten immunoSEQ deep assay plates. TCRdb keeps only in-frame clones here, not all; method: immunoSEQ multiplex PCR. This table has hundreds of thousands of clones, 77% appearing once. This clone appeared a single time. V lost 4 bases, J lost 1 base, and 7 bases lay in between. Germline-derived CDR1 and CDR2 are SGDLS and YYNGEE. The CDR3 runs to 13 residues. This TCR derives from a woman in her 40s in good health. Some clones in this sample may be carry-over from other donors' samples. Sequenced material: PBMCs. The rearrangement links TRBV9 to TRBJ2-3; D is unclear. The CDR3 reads CASSLARTDTQYF. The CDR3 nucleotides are TGTGCCAGCAGCCTCGCTCGCACAGATACGCAGTATTTT.